This T cell receptor (beta chain) was sequenced for a study of blood T cell repertoires in COVID-19. Study-wide context: Whether acute or convalescent, the COVID-19 samples came from the United States, Italy and Spain.

Libraries were prepared by immunoSEQ multiplex PCR; TCRdb keeps only in-frame clonotypes and omits some of them. This table has fewer than 400,000 clones, around 86% appearing once. The CDR3 covers 14 residues. Germline CDR1 is SGHDT and CDR2 is YYEEEE. The V and J ends lost 0 bases and 3 bases, in that order; junction bases with no gene match: 0. This clone was recorded once. The chain uses TRBV5-6 and TRBJ2-5; 9 bases match TRBD2. Specimen: PBMCs or T cells enriched from blood (not recorded which). The receptor comes from a man aged 55 to 70 who had recovered from COVID-19. CDR3 nucleotides: TGTGCCAGCAGCTTGGTAGCGGGAGAAGAGACCCAGTACTTC. Protein sequence: CASSLVAGEETQYF.